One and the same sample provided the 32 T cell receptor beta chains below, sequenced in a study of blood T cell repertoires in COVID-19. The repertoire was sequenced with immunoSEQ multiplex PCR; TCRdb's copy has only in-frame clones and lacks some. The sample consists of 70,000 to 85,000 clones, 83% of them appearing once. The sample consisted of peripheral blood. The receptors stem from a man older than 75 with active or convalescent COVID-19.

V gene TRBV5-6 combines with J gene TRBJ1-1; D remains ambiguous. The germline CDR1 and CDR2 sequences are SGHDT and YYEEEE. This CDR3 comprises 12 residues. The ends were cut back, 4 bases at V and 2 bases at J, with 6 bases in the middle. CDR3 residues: CASSELNTEAFF. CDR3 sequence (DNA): TGTGCCAGCAGCGAGCTCAACACTGAAGCTTTCTTT.

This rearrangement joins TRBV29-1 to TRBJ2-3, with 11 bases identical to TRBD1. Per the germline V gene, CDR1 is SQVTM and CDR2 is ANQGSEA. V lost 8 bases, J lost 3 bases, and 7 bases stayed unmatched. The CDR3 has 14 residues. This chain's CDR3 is CSLGDRGVTDTQYF. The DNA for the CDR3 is TGCAGCTTGGGGGACAGGGGGGTAACAGATACGCAGTATTTT.

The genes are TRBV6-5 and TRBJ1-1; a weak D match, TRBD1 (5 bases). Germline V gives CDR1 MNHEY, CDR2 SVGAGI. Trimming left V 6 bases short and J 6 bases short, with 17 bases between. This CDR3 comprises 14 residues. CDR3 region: CASRGFGARAEAFF. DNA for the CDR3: TGTGCCAGCAGAGGGTTCGGCGCCAGGGCTGAAGCTTTCTTT.

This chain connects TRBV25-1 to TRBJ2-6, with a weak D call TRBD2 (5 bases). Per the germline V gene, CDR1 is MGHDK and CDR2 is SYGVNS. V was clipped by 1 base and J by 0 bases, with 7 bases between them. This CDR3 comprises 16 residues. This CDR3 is CASSELGSSGANVLTF. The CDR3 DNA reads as TGTGCCAGCAGTGAATTAGGGAGCTCTGGGGCCAACGTCCTGACTTTC.

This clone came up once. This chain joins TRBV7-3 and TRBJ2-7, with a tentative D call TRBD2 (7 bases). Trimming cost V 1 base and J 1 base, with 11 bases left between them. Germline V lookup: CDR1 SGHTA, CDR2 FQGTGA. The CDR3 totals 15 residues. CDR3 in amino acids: CASSLRGGPSYEQYF. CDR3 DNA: TGTGCCAGCAGCTTAAGGGGGGGCCCTTCCTACGAGCAGTACTTC.

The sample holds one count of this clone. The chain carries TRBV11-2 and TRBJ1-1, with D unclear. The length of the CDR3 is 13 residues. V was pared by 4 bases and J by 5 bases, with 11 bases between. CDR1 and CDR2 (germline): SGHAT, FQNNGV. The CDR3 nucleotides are TGTGCCAGCAGCTCCTTGGGGAGGACTGAAGCTTTCTTT. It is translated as CASSSLGRTEAFF.

The chain's CDR3 is CASSSATLGLNIQYF. The CDR3 nucleotides read TGTGCCAGTAGTTCCGCCACCCTGGGACTTAACATTCAGTACTTC. The chain has TRBV19 and TRBJ2-4; D is possibly TRBD2 (6 bases). Per germline, CDR1 LNHDA and CDR2 SQIVND (reference sequence). V lost 5 bases to trimming and J lost 7 bases, with 18 bases between them. This CDR3 region has 15 residues. Based on the CDR3 plus reference TRBV19 and TRBJ2-4, the full variable domain is DGGITQSPKYLFRKEGQNVTLSCEQNLNHDAMYWYRQDPGQGLRLIYYSQIVNDFQKGDIAEGYSVSREKKESFPLTVTSAQKNPTAFYLCASSSATLGLNIQYFGAGTRLSVL.

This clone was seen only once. This CDR3 is CASSDRVSNQPQHF. CDR3 nucleotides: TGTGCCAGCAGTGACCGGGTAAGCAATCAGCCCCAGCATTTT. This chain connects TRBV2 to TRBJ1-5; D not resolved. Germline CDR1 is SNHLY and CDR2 is FYNNEI. V lost 3 bases to trimming and J lost 1 base, with 7 bases between them. The CDR3 has 14 residues.

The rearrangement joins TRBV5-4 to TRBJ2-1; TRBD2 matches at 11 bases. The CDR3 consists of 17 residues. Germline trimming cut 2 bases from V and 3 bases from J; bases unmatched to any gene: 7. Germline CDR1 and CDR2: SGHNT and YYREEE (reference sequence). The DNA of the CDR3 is TGTGCCAGCAGCTTCGGGACTAGCGGAGTACTCTACAATGAGCAGTTCTTC. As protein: CASSFGTSGVLYNEQFF.

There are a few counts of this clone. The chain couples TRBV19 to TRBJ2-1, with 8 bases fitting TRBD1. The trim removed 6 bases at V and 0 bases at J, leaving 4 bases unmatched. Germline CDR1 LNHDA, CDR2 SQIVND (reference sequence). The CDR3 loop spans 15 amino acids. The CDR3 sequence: CASRSGQGSYNEQFF. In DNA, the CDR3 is TGTGCCAGTAGGTCCGGACAGGGCTCCTACAATGAGCAGTTCTTC.

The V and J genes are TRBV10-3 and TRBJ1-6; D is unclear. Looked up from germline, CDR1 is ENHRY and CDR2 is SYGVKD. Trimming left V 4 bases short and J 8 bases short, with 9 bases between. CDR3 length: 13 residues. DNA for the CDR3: TGTGCCATCAGTGGCTCCCGGGATTCACCCCTCCACTTT. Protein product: CAISGSRDSPLHF.

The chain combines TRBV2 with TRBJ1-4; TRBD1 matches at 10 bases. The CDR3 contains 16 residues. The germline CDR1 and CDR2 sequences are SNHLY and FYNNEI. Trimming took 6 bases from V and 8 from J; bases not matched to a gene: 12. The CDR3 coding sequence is TGTGCCAGCAGACGACAGGGGGCGGGAATCGTGGAAAAACTGTTTTTT. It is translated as CASRRQGAGIVEKLFF.

CDR3 region: CASSLSRGLGQPQHF. In DNA form, the CDR3 reads TGTGCCAGCAGTTTATCGAGGGGGTTAGGGCAGCCCCAGCATTTT. V is TRBV27 and J is TRBJ1-5, with a tentative D call TRBD1 (6 bases). Per germline, CDR1 MNHEY and CDR2 SMNVEV (reference sequence). This CDR3 is 15 amino acids long. The V end lost 0 bases, the J end lost 7 bases, and 13 bases lay between the germline ends.

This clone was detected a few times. CDR3 sequence (DNA): TGTGCCAGCAGCTTGTATGGGACAGGGGGGTTTTCTGGGGCCAACGTCCTGACTTTC. Its protein product is CASSLYGTGGFSGANVLTF. V is TRBV5-8 and J is TRBJ2-6; 11 nucleotides agree with TRBD1. In germline, CDR1 is SGHTS, CDR2 YDEGEE. V shed 1 base, J shed 1 base, and the junction held 7 bases outside the gene matches. This CDR3 contains 19 residues.

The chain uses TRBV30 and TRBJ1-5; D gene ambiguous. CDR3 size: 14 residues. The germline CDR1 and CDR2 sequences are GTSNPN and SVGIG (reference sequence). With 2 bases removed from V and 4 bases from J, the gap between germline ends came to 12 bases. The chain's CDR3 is CAWSYDTLNQPQHF. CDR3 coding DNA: TGTGCCTGGAGTTATGACACACTGAATCAGCCCCAGCATTTT.

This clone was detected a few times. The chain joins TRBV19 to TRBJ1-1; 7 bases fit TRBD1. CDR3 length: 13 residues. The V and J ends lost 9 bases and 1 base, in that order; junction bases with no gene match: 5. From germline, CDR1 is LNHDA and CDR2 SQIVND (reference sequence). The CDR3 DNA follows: TGTGCCAGCCGAAGGACAGGGAACACTGAAGCTTTCTTT. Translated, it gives CASRRTGNTEAFF. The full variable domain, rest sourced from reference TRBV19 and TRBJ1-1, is DGGITQSPKYLFRKEGQNVTLSCEQNLNHDAMYWYRQDPGQGLRLIYYSQIVNDFQKGDIAEGYSVSREKKESFPLTVTSAQKNPTAFYLCASRRTGNTEAFFGQGTRLTVV.

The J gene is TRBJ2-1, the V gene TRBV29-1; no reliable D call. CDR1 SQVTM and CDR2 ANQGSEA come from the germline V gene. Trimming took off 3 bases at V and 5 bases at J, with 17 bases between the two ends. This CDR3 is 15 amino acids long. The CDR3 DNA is TGCAGCGTTGAGTGGGCCTTTCGGTTAAACAATGAGCAGTTCTTC. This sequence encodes CSVEWAFRLNNEQFF.

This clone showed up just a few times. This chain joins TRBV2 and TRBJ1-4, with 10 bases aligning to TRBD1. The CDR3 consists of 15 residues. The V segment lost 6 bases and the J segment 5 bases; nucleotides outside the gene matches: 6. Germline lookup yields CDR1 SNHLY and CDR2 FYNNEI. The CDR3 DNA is TGTGCCAGCAGAGCCAGACAGGGGGCGAATGAAAAACTGTTTTTT. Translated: CASRARQGANEKLFF.

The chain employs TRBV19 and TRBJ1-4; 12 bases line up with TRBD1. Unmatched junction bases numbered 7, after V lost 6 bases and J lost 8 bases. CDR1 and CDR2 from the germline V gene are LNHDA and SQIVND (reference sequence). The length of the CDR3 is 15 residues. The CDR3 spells CASSPPGQGAEKLFF. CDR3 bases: TGTGCCAGTAGCCCACCGGGACAGGGGGCCGAAAAACTGTTTTTT.

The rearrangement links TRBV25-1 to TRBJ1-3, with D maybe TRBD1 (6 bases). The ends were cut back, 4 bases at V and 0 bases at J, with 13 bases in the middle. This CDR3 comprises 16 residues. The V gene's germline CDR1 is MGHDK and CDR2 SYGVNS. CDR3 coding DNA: TGTGCCAGCAGTGGGACAGACAGCAACTCTGGAAACACCATATATTTT. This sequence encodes CASSGTDSNSGNTIYF.

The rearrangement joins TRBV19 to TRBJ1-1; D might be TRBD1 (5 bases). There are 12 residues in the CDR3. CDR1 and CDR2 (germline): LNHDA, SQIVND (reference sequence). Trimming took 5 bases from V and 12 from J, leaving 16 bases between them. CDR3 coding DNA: TGTGCCAGTAGTCCCTCAGGGACTGGGACTTTCTTT. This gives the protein CASSPSGTGTFF.

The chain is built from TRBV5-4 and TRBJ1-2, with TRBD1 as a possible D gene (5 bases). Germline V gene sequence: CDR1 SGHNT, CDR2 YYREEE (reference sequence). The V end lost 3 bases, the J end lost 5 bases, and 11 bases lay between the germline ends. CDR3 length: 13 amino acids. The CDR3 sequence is CASSSGGQYGYTF. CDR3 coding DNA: TGTGCCAGCAGCTCGGGCGGACAATATGGCTACACCTTC.

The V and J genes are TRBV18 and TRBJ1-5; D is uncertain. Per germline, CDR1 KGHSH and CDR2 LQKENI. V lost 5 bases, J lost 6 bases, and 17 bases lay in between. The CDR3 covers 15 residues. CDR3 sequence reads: CASSSTVQAIQPQHF. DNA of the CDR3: TGTGCCAGCTCAAGCACAGTCCAGGCCATTCAGCCCCAGCATTTT.

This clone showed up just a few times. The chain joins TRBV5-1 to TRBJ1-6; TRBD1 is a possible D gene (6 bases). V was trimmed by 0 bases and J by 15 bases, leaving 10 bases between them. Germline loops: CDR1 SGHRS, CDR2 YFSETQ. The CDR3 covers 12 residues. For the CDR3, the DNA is TGCGCCAGCAGCTTGGGGGGGCCGGACCTCCACTTT. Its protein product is CASSLGGPDLHF.

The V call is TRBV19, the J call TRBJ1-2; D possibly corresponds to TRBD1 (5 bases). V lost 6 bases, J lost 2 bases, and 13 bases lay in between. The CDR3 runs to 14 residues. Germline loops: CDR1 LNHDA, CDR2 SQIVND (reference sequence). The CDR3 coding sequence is TGTGCCAGTAGGGAGGGAGGGGCGAACTATGGCTACACCTTC. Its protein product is CASREGGANYGYTF.

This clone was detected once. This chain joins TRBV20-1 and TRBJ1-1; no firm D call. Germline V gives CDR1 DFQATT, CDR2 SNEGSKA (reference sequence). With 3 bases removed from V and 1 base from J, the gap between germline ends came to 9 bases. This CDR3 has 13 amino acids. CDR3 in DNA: TGCAGTGCTAGTGCAGGTTCGAACACTGAAGCTTTCTTT. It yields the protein CSASAGSNTEAFF.

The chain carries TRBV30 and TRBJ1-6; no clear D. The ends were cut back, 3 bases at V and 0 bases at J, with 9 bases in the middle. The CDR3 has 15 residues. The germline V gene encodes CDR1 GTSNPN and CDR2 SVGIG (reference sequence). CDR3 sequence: CAWRKEGSYNSPLHF. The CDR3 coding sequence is TGTGCCTGGAGGAAAGAGGGCTCCTATAATTCACCCCTCCACTTT.

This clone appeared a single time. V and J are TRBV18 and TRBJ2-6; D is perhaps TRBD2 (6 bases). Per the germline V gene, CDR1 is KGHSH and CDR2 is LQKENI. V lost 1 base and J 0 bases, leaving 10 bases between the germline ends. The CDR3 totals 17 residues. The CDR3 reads CASSPLPGSSGANVLTF. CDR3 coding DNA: TGTGCCAGCTCACCACTACCCGGGAGCTCTGGGGCCAACGTCCTGACTTTC.

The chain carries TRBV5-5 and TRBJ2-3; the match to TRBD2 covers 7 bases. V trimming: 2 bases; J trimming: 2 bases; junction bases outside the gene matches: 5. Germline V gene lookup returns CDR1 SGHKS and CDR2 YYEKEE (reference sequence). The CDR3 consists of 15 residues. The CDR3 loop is CASSFREDYTDTQYF. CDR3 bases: TGTGCCAGCAGCTTCCGGGAGGACTACACAGATACGCAGTATTTT.

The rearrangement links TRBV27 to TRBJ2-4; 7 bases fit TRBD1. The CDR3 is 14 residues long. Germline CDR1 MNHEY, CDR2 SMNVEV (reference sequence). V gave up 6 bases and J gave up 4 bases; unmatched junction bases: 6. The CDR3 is CASRATGVKNIQYF. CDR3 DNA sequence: TGTGCCAGCAGAGCCACAGGGGTTAAAAACATTCAGTACTTC.

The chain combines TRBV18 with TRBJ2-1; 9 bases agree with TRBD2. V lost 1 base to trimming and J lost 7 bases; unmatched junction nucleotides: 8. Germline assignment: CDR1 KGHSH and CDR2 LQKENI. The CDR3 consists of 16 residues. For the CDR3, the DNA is TGTGCCAGCTCACCACTGCTAGCGGGGACTTCAAATGAGCAGTTCTTC. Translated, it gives CASSPLLAGTSNEQFF. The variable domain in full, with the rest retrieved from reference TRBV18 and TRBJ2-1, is NAGVMQNPRHLVRRRGQEARLRCSPMKGHSHVYWYRQLPEEGLKFMVYLQKENIIDESGMPKERFSAEFPKEGPSILRIQQVVRGDSAAYFCASSPLLAGTSNEQFFGPGTRLTVL.

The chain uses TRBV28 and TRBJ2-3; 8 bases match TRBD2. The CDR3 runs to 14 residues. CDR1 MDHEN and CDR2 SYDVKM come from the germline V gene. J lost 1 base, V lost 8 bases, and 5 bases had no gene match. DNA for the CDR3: TGTGCCAGCGAAATCGGGGGGGGCACAGATACGCAGTATTTT. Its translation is CASEIGGGTDTQYF.